This T cell receptor (beta chain) stems from a study of blood T cell repertoires in COVID-19. Study at large: Researchers got acute and convalescent COVID-19 samples from the United States, Italy and Spain. The analysed material was cDNA or gDNA that came from T cells, B-cell-depleted T cells, or PBMCs.

Original processing methods: It was from reference gene primer amplification that nucleated cell counts were estimated. The protocol was immunoSEQ multiplex PCR, while the TCRdb copy is restricted to in-frame clones and leaves out a portion. V, J and clone size are taken as reported in that table, and D and trimming were inferred from the DNA itself. The sample records around 60,000 clones, 80% to 90% being singletons. Trimming at V came to 1 base and at J to 4 bases, leaving 9 bases not matched to a gene. The CDR3 runs 19 residues. The germline CDR1 and CDR2 sequences are MGHRA and YSYEKL. Material for sequencing was peripheral blood. The source of this sequence is an elderly man with acute or convalescent COVID-19. The chain is built from TRBV4-1 and TRBJ2-5; TRBD2 matches at 16 bases. Written as DNA, the CDR3 is TGCGCCAGCAGCCAAGTTGGGACTAGCGGGGGGGCATTCGGAGAGACCCAGTACTTC. Translation: CASSQVGTSGGAFGETQYF.